This entry lists 31 T cell receptor beta chains sequenced from one sample in a study of OX40 agonist ivuxolimab in advanced cancers. Libraries were prepared by immunoSEQ multiplex PCR; TCRdb keeps only in-frame clonotypes and omits some of them. The sample consists of 95,000 or so clones, approximately 90% of them appearing once. The material was CD4+ or CD8+ T cells sorted from blood, obtained in a trial of the OX40 agonist ivuxolimab. All receptors derive from an adult with an advanced solid tumor such as melanoma, head and neck, liver or kidney cancer.

The rearrangement joins TRBV16 to TRBJ2-1, with D unclear. The CDR3 is made up of 11 amino acids. Germline loops: CDR1 KGHSY, CDR2 FQNENV. V was shortened by 6 bases and J by 8 bases, with 8 bases between the two germline ends. The CDR3 nucleotides read TGTGCCAGCAGACGGGTAGATGAGCAGTTCTTC. It encodes CASRRVDEQFF.

The J gene is TRBJ2-3, the V gene TRBV5-4; TRBD2 might be the D (6 bases). CDR1 and CDR2 (germline): SGHNT, YYREEE (reference sequence). V was trimmed by 6 bases and J by 3 bases, leaving 14 bases between them. The CDR3 spans 14 residues. CDR3 residues: CASTRWGETDTQYF. CDR3 sequence (DNA): TGTGCCAGCACTCGGTGGGGGGAGACAGATACGCAGTATTTT.

A single count supports this clone. CDR3: CASSLGPYSGNTIYF. The CDR3 DNA reads as TGTGCCAGCAGCTTAGGGCCTTACTCTGGAAACACCATATATTTT. This rearrangement joins TRBV5-4 to TRBJ1-3; no clear D. This CDR3 is 15 amino acids long. Between the trimmed V and J ends, which lost 2 bases and 0 bases, there was a span of 9 bases. Germline V gene lookup returns CDR1 SGHNT and CDR2 YYREEE (reference sequence). Full variable domain (rest looked up from reference TRBV5-4 and TRBJ1-3): ETGVTQSPTHLIKTRGQQVTLRCSSQSGHNTVSWYQQALGQGPQFIFQYYREEENGRGNFPPRFSGLQFPNYSSELNVNALELDDSALYLCASSLGPYSGNTIYFGEGSWLTVV.

This chain connects TRBV9 to TRBJ2-7; D unclear. Trimming left V 4 bases short and J 5 bases short, with 16 bases between. Per germline, CDR1 SGDLS and CDR2 YYNGEE. The length of the CDR3 is 14 residues. The CDR3 bases are TGTGCCAGCAGCCCCCGGAGTGACGGCCACGAGCAGTACTTC. Amino acids: CASSPRSDGHEQYF.

This clone has a single count. The chain employs TRBV10-3 and TRBJ2-2; 7 nucleotides line up with TRBD1. Germline values: CDR1 ENHRY, CDR2 SYGVKD. Trimming cost V 10 bases and J 0 bases; bases outside gene matches: 8. The CDR3 sequence is 15 residues long. CDR3 nucleotide sequence: TGTGCCACCTTTTCCGGGACAGCGAACACCGGGGAGCTGTTTTTT. This codes for CATFSGTANTGELFF.

This clone came up once. The CDR3 spells CASSQLLSYNEQFF. Here the CDR3 DNA reads TGCGCCAGCAGCCAGCTACTTTCCTACAATGAGCAGTTCTTC. V usage is TRBV4-1 and J usage is TRBJ2-1, with D hard to call. CDR1 and CDR2 (germline): MGHRA, YSYEKL. This CDR3 comprises 14 residues. Trimming cost V 3 bases and J 1 base, with 7 bases left between them.

This rearrangement joins TRBV30 to TRBJ1-1; possible D gene TRBD1, 6 bases. The CDR3 is 16 residues long. V gave up 5 bases and J gave up 6 bases, with 25 bases separating them. Germline CDR1 reads GTSNPN; CDR2 reads SVGIG (reference sequence). The CDR3 loop is CAWETGTLPPGAEAFF. DNA for the CDR3: TGTGCCTGGGAAACCGGGACGCTCCCCCCAGGGGCTGAAGCTTTCTTT. The complete variable domain, with remaining parts taken from reference TRBV30 and TRBJ1-1, reads SQTIHQWPATLVQPVGSPLSLECTVEGTSNPNLYWYRQAAGRGLQLLFYSVGIGQISSEVPQNLSASRPQDRQFILSSKKLLLSDSGFYLCAWETGTLPPGAEAFFGQGTRLTVV.

This chain uses TRBV5-1 with TRBJ2-2, with D perhaps being TRBD1 or TRBD2 (5 bases each). Trimming removed 3 bases at V and 1 base at J, with 10 bases between. Germline values: CDR1 SGHRS, CDR2 YFSETQ. This CDR3 has 15 residues. The CDR3 loop reads CASSWDGLNTGELFF. The CDR3 nucleotides read TGCGCCAGCAGCTGGGACGGCCTGAACACCGGGGAGCTGTTTTTT.

The chain combines TRBV10-3 with TRBJ2-7; TRBD1 aligns across 12 bases. There are 18 residues in the CDR3. J lost 2 bases, V lost 5 bases, and 13 bases had no gene match. Looked up from germline, CDR1 is ENHRY and CDR2 is SYGVKD. In DNA form, the CDR3 reads TGTGCCATCAGTATGGGACAGGGGGCCTCTGATTTAGCCTACGAGCAGTACTTC. Its translation: CAISMGQGASDLAYEQYF.

This clone has just one count. This sequence joins TRBV27 and TRBJ2-7; the D gene is possibly TRBD2 (6 bases). The CDR3 has 15 amino acids. In germline, CDR1 is MNHEY, CDR2 SMNVEV (reference sequence). Trimming took off 2 bases at V and 0 bases at J, with 11 bases between the two ends. The CDR3 region is CASSLAGISSYEQYF. In DNA, the CDR3 is TGTGCCAGCAGTTTAGCGGGGATAAGCTCCTACGAGCAGTACTTC.

This clone was picked up one time. The J gene is TRBJ2-1, the V gene TRBV5-1; TRBD2 matches at 8 bases. Trimming removed 5 bases from V and 2 bases from J; junction bases left unmatched: 6. Germline V gives CDR1 SGHRS, CDR2 YFSETQ. This CDR3 spans 15 amino acids. CDR3 sequence reads: CASSAGGSTYNEQFF. The CDR3 coding sequence is TGCGCCAGCAGTGCGGGGGGTAGCACCTACAATGAGCAGTTCTTC. The variable domain in full, completed from reference TRBV5-1 and TRBJ2-1, reads KAGVTQTPRYLIKTRGQQVTLSCSPISGHRSVSWYQQTPGQGLQFLFEYFSETQRNKGNFPGRFSGRQFSNSRSEMNVSTLELGDSALYLCASSAGGSTYNEQFFGPGTRLTVL.

This clone was seen a few times. V usage is TRBV11-3 and J usage is TRBJ2-3, with D uncertain. V lost 5 bases and J lost 6, with 12 bases in between. CDR3 length: 13 residues. Germline CDR1 is SGHNT and CDR2 is YENEEA. The CDR3 loop is CASSLVGADTQYF. The CDR3 DNA follows: TGTGCCAGCAGCCTGGTTGGAGCGGATACGCAGTATTTT. The complete variable domain, with remaining parts taken from reference TRBV11-3 and TRBJ2-3, reads EAGVVQSPRYKIIEKKQPVAFWCNPISGHNTLYWYLQNLGQGPELLIRYENEEAVDDSQLPKDRFSAERLKGVDSTLKIQPAELGDSAVYLCASSLVGADTQYFGPGTRLTVL.

The chain couples TRBV27 to TRBJ2-7, with 15 bases fitting TRBD2. Germline loops: CDR1 MNHEY, CDR2 SMNVEV (reference sequence). The CDR3 totals 15 residues. The ends lost 5 bases at V and 9 bases at J; junction bases unmatched: 8. The CDR3 DNA reads as TGTGCCAGCAGTGCTCGGACTAGCGGGAGGGCTCTGCAGTACTTC. Protein product: CASSARTSGRALQYF.

The genes are TRBV7-9 and TRBJ1-3; possibly TRBD1 for D (5 bases). The germline gives CDR1 SEHNR, CDR2 FQNEAQ (reference sequence). The CDR3 runs 15 residues. V was pared by 5 bases and J by 1 base, with 12 bases between. The CDR3 reads CASSKNQGSGNTIYF. The CDR3, as DNA: TGTGCCAGCAGCAAAAACCAGGGTTCTGGAAACACCATATATTTT.

This clone was observed a single time. The V call is TRBV7-3, the J call TRBJ1-3, with a tentative D call TRBD1 (5 bases). The CDR3 totals 14 residues. Per the germline V gene, CDR1 is SGHTA and CDR2 is FQGTGA. V was cut by 6 bases and J by 2 bases, with 11 bases left in between. The CDR3 region has the DNA TGTGCCAGCAGTGGAGGGGCAACTGGAAACACCATATATTTT. Translation gives CASSGGATGNTIYF.

The chain links TRBV19 to TRBJ1-1; a weak D match, TRBD1 (5 bases). V gave up 5 bases and J gave up 1 base, with 14 bases separating them. The CDR3 totals 15 residues. CDR1 and CDR2 (germline): LNHDA, SQIVND (reference sequence). The CDR3 region is CASSPQTATNTEAFF. The CDR3 DNA reads TGTGCCAGTAGTCCCCAGACAGCGACGAACACTGAAGCTTTCTTT. The complete variable domain, with remaining parts taken from reference TRBV19 and TRBJ1-1, reads DGGITQSPKYLFRKEGQNVTLSCEQNLNHDAMYWYRQDPGQGLRLIYYSQIVNDFQKGDIAEGYSVSREKKESFPLTVTSAQKNPTAFYLCASSPQTATNTEAFFGQGTRLTVV.

V and J are TRBV30 and TRBJ1-6, with 8 bases that match TRBD1. This CDR3 comprises 15 residues. CDR1 and CDR2 (germline): GTSNPN, SVGIG (reference sequence). V trimming: 5 bases; J trimming: 10 bases; junction bases outside the gene matches: 13. CDR3 DNA: TGTGCCTGGGGACGTGACAGGGGTATTGGGTCACCCCTCCACTTT. Its protein product is CAWGRDRGIGSPLHF. Drawing the rest from reference TRBV30 and TRBJ1-6, the complete variable domain is SQTIHQWPATLVQPVGSPLSLECTVEGTSNPNLYWYRQAAGRGLQLLFYSVGIGQISSEVPQNLSASRPQDRQFILSSKKLLLSDSGFYLCAWGRDRGIGSPLHFGNGTRLTVT.

In this sample, this clone turned up a few times. The V call is TRBV9, the J call TRBJ1-5; D gene ambiguous. The germline V gene has CDR1 SGDLS and CDR2 YYNGEE. V was trimmed by 4 bases and J by 5 bases, leaving 10 bases between them. This CDR3 comprises 13 residues. The CDR3 reads CASSPEWDQPQHF. The CDR3 region has the DNA TGTGCCAGCAGCCCTGAATGGGATCAGCCCCAGCATTTT.

The chain joins TRBV9 to TRBJ1-6, with 8 positions matching TRBD1. The CDR3 has 14 residues. The germline V gene has CDR1 SGDLS and CDR2 YYNGEE. With 3 bases clipped from V and 6 bases from J, the junction kept 2 bases outside the gene matches. The CDR3 nucleotides read TGTGCCAGCAGCGAACAGGGGGGTAATTCACCCCTCCACTTT. The encoded protein is CASSEQGGNSPLHF.

This chain links TRBV27 with TRBJ2-6, with 10 positions matching TRBD1. Germline V CDR1 and CDR2: MNHEY, SMNVEV (reference sequence). The CDR3 runs 19 residues. With 2 bases clipped from V and 3 bases from J, the junction kept 10 bases outside the gene matches. This chain's CDR3 is CASSLPRGTGAGGANVLTF. For the CDR3, the DNA is TGTGCCAGCAGTTTACCCCGCGGGACAGGGGCGGGTGGGGCCAACGTCCTGACTTTC. Full variable domain (remainder filled in from reference TRBV27 and TRBJ2-6): EAQVTQNPRYLITVTGKKLTVTCSQNMNHEYMSWYRQDPGLGLRQIYYSMNVEVTDKGDVPEGYKVSRKEKRNFPLILESPSPNQTSLYFCASSLPRGTGAGGANVLTFGAGSRLTVL.

With respect to this clone: One junction end disagrees with the germline gene, perhaps due to a read error. The gene calls are TRBV7-7 and TRBJ1-1; TRBD1 aligns across 7 bases. CDR1 and CDR2 from the germline V gene are SSHAT and FNYEAQ (reference sequence). CDR3 length: 16 amino acids. The chain's CDR3 is CASSFKCGTENTEAFF. The DNA of the CDR3 is TGTGCTAGCAGCTTTAAATGCGGGACAGAAAACACTGAAGCTTTCTTT.

The chain combines TRBV5-1 with TRBJ1-2; TRBD1 agrees at 9 bases. CDR3 size: 15 residues. With V trimmed by 0 bases and J by 6 bases, 6 bases remained unmatched. CDR1 and CDR2 from the germline V gene are SGHRS and YFSETQ. CDR3 DNA sequence: TGCGCCAGCAGCTTGGAGGGACAGGGTTTAGATGGCTACACCTTC. This codes for CASSLEGQGLDGYTF.

V and J are TRBV6-5 and TRBJ2-2; D perhaps matches TRBD1 (6 bases). There are 15 residues in the CDR3. The germline V gene has CDR1 MNHEY and CDR2 SVGAGI. Trimming took off 4 bases at V and 4 bases at J, with 13 bases between the two ends. CDR3 protein: CASSSGADFTGELFF. The CDR3 coding sequence is TGTGCCAGCAGTTCAGGGGCAGACTTCACCGGGGAGCTGTTTTTT.

This rearrangement joins TRBV5-1 to TRBJ2-1; D may match TRBD1 or TRBD2 (5 bases each). The CDR3 has 15 residues. Germline V CDR1 and CDR2: SGHRS, YFSETQ. The V end was cut by 4 bases, the J end by 8 bases, with 19 bases between. CDR3 protein: CASSQAVGGIDEQFF. The CDR3, as DNA: TGCGCCAGCAGCCAAGCAGTTGGGGGAATCGATGAGCAGTTCTTC. Full variable domain (rest looked up from reference TRBV5-1 and TRBJ2-1): KAGVTQTPRYLIKTRGQQVTLSCSPISGHRSVSWYQQTPGQGLQFLFEYFSETQRNKGNFPGRFSGRQFSNSRSEMNVSTLELGDSALYLCASSQAVGGIDEQFFGPGTRLTVL.

The chain combines TRBV18 with TRBJ2-1; 10 nucleotides align to TRBD2. In germline, CDR1 is KGHSH, CDR2 LQKENI. The CDR3 sequence is 19 residues long. V trimming: 1 base; J trimming: 2 bases; junction bases outside the gene matches: 11. CDR3: CASSPLASGRVLAYNEQFF. CDR3 DNA sequence: TGTGCCAGCTCACCACTAGCCAGCGGGAGGGTCCTTGCCTACAATGAGCAGTTCTTC.

Details on this clone: At one end the junction does not follow the germline gene, possibly because of a read error. The V and J genes are TRBV19 and TRBJ1-1; D not resolved. The germline CDR1 and CDR2 sequences are LNHDA and SQIVND (reference sequence). This CDR3 is built from 14 residues. This CDR3 is CASGIGGIDTEAFF. In DNA, the CDR3 is TGTGCCAGTGGTATCGGAGGGATTGACACTGAAGCTTTCTTT.

The chain carries TRBV6-6 and TRBJ1-1; possible D gene TRBD1, 5 bases. CDR1 is MNHNY, CDR2 SVGAGI, per germline (reference sequence). The CDR3 is 12 residues long. V lost 5 bases and J 11 bases, leaving 15 bases between the germline ends. The CDR3, as DNA: TGTGCCAGCAGTCCGACAGAACGAGGGGCTTTCTTT. Translating it yields CASSPTERGAFF.

The chain uses TRBV6-1 and TRBJ1-4; TRBD1 matches at 8 bases. The V gene's germline CDR1 is MNHNS and CDR2 SASEGT. V shed 6 bases and J 4 bases; nucleotides not matched to a gene: 4. The CDR3 has 14 amino acids. CDR3 protein: CASSQGAFNEKLFF. DNA of the CDR3: TGTGCCAGCAGCCAGGGGGCATTTAATGAAAAACTGTTTTTT.

The chain joins TRBV19 to TRBJ2-2; the match to TRBD2 covers 7 bases. The CDR3 is made up of 15 amino acids. Germline lookup yields CDR1 LNHDA and CDR2 SQIVND (reference sequence). V gave up 4 bases and J gave up 6 bases; unmatched junction bases: 8. CDR3 sequence reads: CASSSAGVNPGELFF. Written as DNA, the CDR3 is TGTGCCAGTAGTAGCGCGGGAGTTAATCCCGGGGAGCTGTTTTTT.

The chain combines TRBV7-6 with TRBJ2-1; unclear D gene. V was cut by 3 bases and J by 4 bases, with 10 bases left in between. In germline, CDR1 is SGHVS, CDR2 FNYEAQ. The CDR3 runs to 14 residues. This chain's CDR3 is CASSLDLIYNEQFF. Here the CDR3 DNA reads TGTGCCAGCAGCTTGGACCTAATTTACAATGAGCAGTTCTTC.

The chain recombines TRBV19 with TRBJ2-5; possibly TRBD1 or TRBD2 for D (5 bases each). Germline V gene data show CDR1 as LNHDA and CDR2 as SQIVND (reference sequence). This CDR3 region has 15 residues. V dropped 5 bases and J dropped 5 bases, with 18 bases sitting between them. The CDR3 reads CASSLLGRNPETQYF. The DNA for the CDR3 is TGTGCCAGTAGTCTCCTGGGACGTAACCCGGAGACCCAGTACTTC.